Listed here are 22 T cell receptor beta chains from one sample, sequenced in a study of response to subunit inactivated influenza vaccine. Via MiXCR, TCRdb re-called the RT-PCR reads, giving one row per CDR3 protein. This table holds roughly 630,000 distinct CDR3 sequences, less than 15% found once. Here the sequenced sample was PBMCs from blood, taken less than 15 days before vaccination. The receptor source for this set is a man aged 45-65 years who received an inactivated influenza vaccine.

This clonotype has just a few counts. This chain joins TRBV5-1 and TRBJ1-1, with D unresolved. V lost 3 bases to trimming and J lost 1 base, with 13 bases between them. The CDR3 extends over 15 amino acids. Germline V gene lookup returns CDR1 SGHRS and CDR2 YFSETQ. The CDR3 DNA is TGCGCCAGCAGCTCCGACGGGCAGCCGAACACTGAAGCTTTCTTT. As protein: CASSSDGQPNTEAFF.

This rearrangement joins TRBV4-3 to TRBJ2-2, with D hard to call. With 2 bases removed from V and 7 bases from J, the gap between germline ends came to 8 bases. Germline V lookup: CDR1 LGHNA, CDR2 YSLEER. The CDR3 runs 13 residues. The CDR3 bases are TGCGCCAGCAGCCAACCTACGGGCGGGGAGCTGTTTTTT. Its protein is CASSQPTGGELFF.

This clonotype was counted a few times. The CDR3 region is CASSLVDRSYDEQYF. The CDR3 DNA reads TGTGCCAGCAGCTTGGTAGACAGGAGTTACGACGAGCAGTACTTC. The V and J genes are TRBV5-6 and TRBJ2-7; tentatively, D is TRBD1 (6 bases). Trimming removed 0 bases from V and 5 bases from J, with 15 bases in between. This CDR3 is built from 15 residues. CDR1 SGHDT and CDR2 YYEEEE come from the germline V gene.

In its sample, this clonotype was seen a few times. The chain uses TRBV7-2 and TRBJ1-6, with 7 bases lining up with TRBD1. This CDR3 spans 15 amino acids. Germline CDR1 and CDR2: SGHTA and FQGNSA. After removal of 8 bases from V and 7 bases from J, the junction contained 11 bases not matched to a gene. The CDR3, as DNA: TGTGCCAGCGCCCGGGACAGCTATCTCAATTCACCCCTCCACTTT. This translates into CASARDSYLNSPLHF.

The chain joins TRBV28 to TRBJ2-7; TRBD1 or TRBD2 may be the D gene (5 bases each). The CDR3 consists of 16 residues. V lost 3 bases to trimming and J lost 4 bases, with 19 bases between them. Germline V gene data show CDR1 as MDHEN and CDR2 as SYDVKM. CDR3 sequence reads: CASSFNGAAERYEQYF. CDR3 nucleotide sequence: TGTGCCAGCAGTTTCAATGGGGCAGCGGAGAGATACGAGCAGTACTTC.

V usage is TRBV12-3 or TRBV12-4 and J usage is TRBJ2-2; 8 bases are shared with TRBD1. The ends lost 7 bases at V and 4 bases at J; junction bases unmatched: 5. The CDR3 has 14 amino acids. The CDR3 DNA reads as TGTGCCAGCACTTTTACAGGGGGCACCGGGGAGCTGTTTTTT. Residues: CASTFTGGTGELFF.

The table lists this clonotype with many counts. The gene calls are TRBV12-3 or TRBV12-4 and TRBJ1-5, with 8 positions matching TRBD1. The CDR3 sequence is 14 residues long. V was pared by 1 base and J by 5 bases, with 1 base of the junction left unmatched. The CDR3 region is CASSLEQGDQPQHF. CDR3 nucleotide sequence: TGTGCCAGCAGTTTAGAACAGGGGGATCAGCCCCAGCATTTT.

The chain combines TRBV6-1 with TRBJ1-2; no firm D call. V was pared by 10 bases and J by 5 bases, with 23 bases between. The CDR3 is made up of 15 amino acids. Germline V gene data show CDR1 as MNHNS and CDR2 as SASEGT. The DNA for the CDR3 is TGTGCCACCCTGGGAGCTCCTTCGAAAGGGTATGGCTACACCTTC. Its protein is CATLGAPSKGYGYTF.

This clonotype was counted between two and nine times. This sequence joins TRBV6-1 and TRBJ2-1; 11 bases are shared with TRBD2. V was pared by 2 bases and J by 2 bases, with 2 bases of the junction left unmatched. The CDR3 is 16 amino acids. Looked up from germline, CDR1 is MNHNS and CDR2 is SASEGT. The CDR3 loop reads CASSETSGSPYNEQFF. The DNA of the CDR3 is TGTGCCAGCAGTGAAACTAGCGGGAGCCCCTACAATGAGCAGTTCTTC.

The chain combines TRBV14 with TRBJ2-7; D is unclear. CDR3 size: 13 residues. From germline, CDR1 is SGHDN and CDR2 FVKESK. V was shortened by 1 base and J by 6 bases, with 10 bases between the two germline ends. The DNA of the CDR3 is TGTGCCAGCAGCCAAGGCCGGGTCGGCGAGCAGTACTTC. It is translated as CASSQGRVGEQYF.

J is TRBJ2-5 and V is TRBV5-5; D is ambiguous. CDR3 length: 16 residues. Trimming removed 1 base from V and 2 bases from J, with 15 bases in between. From germline, CDR1 is SGHKS and CDR2 YYEKEE (reference sequence). In nucleotides, the CDR3 is TGTGCCAGCAGCTTGTCCTTGTCAAGCACACAAGAGACCCAGTACTTC. Its translation is CASSLSLSSTQETQYF.

This clonotype was found a few times. The genes are TRBV28 and TRBJ2-7; 8 nucleotides match TRBD2. This CDR3 spans 16 amino acids. Trimming at V came to 8 bases and at J to 0 bases, leaving 12 bases not matched to a gene. The germline CDR1 and CDR2 sequences are MDHEN and SYDVKM. Written as DNA, the CDR3 is TGTGCCAGCCGCGCGCGGGGGGAGCCCTCCTCCTACGAGCAGTACTTC. This gives the protein CASRARGEPSSYEQYF.

This clonotype has only a few counts. The chain is built from TRBV5-1 and TRBJ2-5; D ambiguous. V lost 0 bases, J lost 7 bases, and 13 bases lay in between. This CDR3 has 14 amino acids. Germline V gene data show CDR1 as SGHRS and CDR2 as YFSETQ. This CDR3 is CASSLVSDSATQYF. The CDR3 DNA is TGCGCCAGCAGCTTGGTTTCCGATTCGGCGACCCAGTACTTC.

The table lists this clonotype with a few counts. This chain links TRBV6-2 or TRBV6-3 with TRBJ2-5, with D tentatively TRBD2 (5 bases). Trimming removed 8 bases at V and 2 bases at J, with 15 bases between. The CDR3 totals 14 residues. The germline CDR1 and CDR2 sequences are MNHEY and SVGEGT. The CDR3 region has the DNA TGTGCCAGCTCAAACCCGACTACACAAGAGACCCAGTACTTC. Its translation: CASSNPTTQETQYF.

The chain combines TRBV4-2 with TRBJ2-6; D is possibly TRBD2 (5 bases). CDR3 size: 14 residues. Germline CDR1 and CDR2: LGHNA and YNFKEQ. The germline V and J ends were trimmed by 7 bases and 1 base, with 8 bases remaining between them. The CDR3 sequence: CASNGGSGANVLTF. The CDR3 DNA sequence: TGTGCCAGCAACGGAGGTTCTGGGGCCAACGTCCTGACTTTC.

The CDR3 reads CASSQGSGGNTIYF. The CDR3 DNA reads TGCGCCAGCAGCCAAGGGTCAGGGGGAAACACCATATATTTT. The chain uses TRBV4-3 and TRBJ1-3; D may be TRBD1 (5 bases). The V gene's germline CDR1 is LGHNA and CDR2 YSLEER. V gave up 1 base and J gave up 4 bases, with 8 bases separating them. CDR3 size: 14 residues.

This clonotype has only one observation. The rearrangement joins TRBV6-5 to TRBJ2-3, with no clear D. Looked up from germline, CDR1 is MNHEY and CDR2 is SVGAGI. V lost 3 bases, J lost 0 bases, and 13 bases lay in between. This CDR3 contains 16 residues. CDR3 region: CASSYPREASTDTQYF. The CDR3 DNA reads TGTGCCAGCAGTTATCCAAGGGAAGCTAGCACAGATACGCAGTATTTT.

This clonotype has a count of ten or more. The chain joins TRBV7-2 to TRBJ2-3; 13 bases are shared with TRBD2. The ends lost 5 bases at V and 4 bases at J; junction bases unmatched: 9. Germline values: CDR1 SGHTA, CDR2 FQGNSA. This CDR3 spans 17 amino acids. The DNA of the CDR3 is TGTGCCAGCAGCCTCAGACTAGCGGGAGGTGGTTCAGATACGCAGTATTTT. It translates to CASSLRLAGGGSDTQYF.

This clonotype appeared a few times. The chain carries TRBV20-1 and TRBJ1-5; maybe TRBD1 (5 bases). Germline V gene lookup returns CDR1 DFQATT and CDR2 SNEGSKA (reference sequence). The ends were cut back, 6 bases at V and 7 bases at J, with 16 bases in the middle. This CDR3 is built from 13 residues. The CDR3 DNA sequence: TGCAGTGCGGGTGTAGGGGACCGGCAGCCCCAGCATTTT. Encoded protein: CSAGVGDRQPQHF.

The rearrangement uses TRBV7-2 and TRBJ1-1; no firm D call. The germline CDR1 and CDR2 sequences are SGHTA and FQGNSA. This CDR3 has 15 residues. The V gene lost 1 base and the J gene lost 0 bases, with 9 bases spanning the gap. The CDR3 region has the DNA TGTGCCAGCAGCTTAGGTCAGGCCTTGAACACTGAAGCTTTCTTT. This gives the protein CASSLGQALNTEAFF.

This clonotype was counted at least ten times. The chain has TRBV7-2 and TRBJ2-2, with no clear D. CDR1 and CDR2 from the germline V gene are SGHTA and FQGNSA. Deletions cut 1 base from V and 4 bases from J, with 10 bases between. This CDR3 has 15 residues. The CDR3 here is CASSLDRVGTGELFF. DNA for the CDR3: TGTGCCAGCAGCTTAGATCGGGTGGGCACCGGGGAGCTGTTTTTT.

The rearrangement links TRBV14 to TRBJ2-2; no reliable D call. Trimming removed 5 bases at V and 1 base at J, with 14 bases between. CDR3 length equals 16 residues. In germline, CDR1 is SGHDN, CDR2 FVKESK. The DNA of the CDR3 is TGTGCCAGCAGCTTCGCAAGGACGGTGAACACCGGGGAGCTGTTTTTT. Encoded protein: CASSFARTVNTGELFF.